The 20 T cell receptor beta chains below come from one sample, sequenced in a study of spatial heterogeneity in lung cancer. Indicated time point: sample taken at primary tumor resection. Without sorting, whole RNA was sequenced from tumor, nontumor lung or frozen PBMC. Via MiXCR, TCRdb re-called the 5' RACE reads, giving one row per CDR3 protein. The data show some 39,000 distinct CDR3 sequences, about 6.7% seen once. Sample: PBMCs, taken at surgery. The origin of the receptors is a female donor with early-stage non-small cell lung cancer.

This clonotype was recorded at least ten times. The chain recombines TRBV6-2 or TRBV6-3 with TRBJ2-1; D not resolved. CDR3 size: 17 residues. V was pared by 7 bases and J by 2 bases, with 21 bases between. Germline values: CDR1 MNHEY, CDR2 SVGEGT. The CDR3 protein is CASIRGGRPSPYNEQFF. Here the CDR3 DNA reads TGTGCCAGCATCCGAGGCGGACGACCAAGCCCCTACAATGAGCAGTTCTTC.

Concerning this clonotype: One junction end does not reproduce the germline sequence, and a read error may be involved. The CDR3 here is CANSPSYEQYF. The CDR3 coding sequence is TGTGCCAACAGTCCTTCCTACGAGCAGTACTTC. The V gene is TRBV28, the J gene TRBJ2-7; unclear D gene. Germline CDR1 and CDR2: MDHEN and SYDVKM. The CDR3 has 11 amino acids. Filled out from reference TRBV28 and TRBJ2-7, the complete variable domain reads DVKVTQSSRYLVKRTGEKVFLECVQDMDHENMFWYRQDPGLGLRLIYFSYDVKMKEKGDIPEGYSVSREKKERFSLILESASTNQTSMYLCANSPSYEQYFGPGTRLTVT.

The V gene is TRBV6-1, the J gene TRBJ2-5; D is perhaps TRBD1 (5 bases). Trimming shortened V by 4 bases and J by 7 bases, and 16 bases separated the two germline ends. The germline gives CDR1 MNHNS, CDR2 SASEGT. This CDR3 comprises 14 residues. CDR3 bases: TGTGCCAGCAGTGTTGACGGACACCTTGTGACCCAGTACTTC. Protein sequence: CASSVDGHLVTQYF.

Ten or more counts support this clonotype. The chain combines TRBV29-1 with TRBJ1-2; the D is unclear. This CDR3 is 13 amino acids long. The V and J ends lost 1 base and 8 bases respectively, with 14 bases between them. Germline CDR1 reads SQVTM; CDR2 reads ANQGSEA. The CDR3 loop reads CSVEAIGPAGYTF. The CDR3 nucleotides are TGCAGCGTTGAAGCTATTGGGCCTGCGGGCTACACCTTC. The whole variable domain, filled in from reference TRBV29-1 and TRBJ1-2, reads SAVISQKPSRDICQRGTSLTIQCQVDSQVTMMFWYRQQPGQSLTLIATANQGSEATYESGFVIDKFPISRPNLTFSTLTVSNMSPEDSSIYLCSVEAIGPAGYTFGSGTRLTVV.

The chain couples TRBV18 to TRBJ2-3, with TRBD2 as a possible D gene (7 bases). The CDR3 is made up of 14 amino acids. Germline loops: CDR1 KGHSH, CDR2 LQKENI. V lost 2 bases and J 3 bases, leaving 9 bases between the germline ends. The CDR3, as DNA: TGTGCCAGCTCACCAAAGGGGGGGACAGATACGCAGTATTTT. Its translation is CASSPKGGTDTQYF.

This clonotype was seen at least ten times. This chain links TRBV29-1 with TRBJ2-1; 9 positions match TRBD1. This CDR3 has 17 residues. V was pared by 1 base and J by 8 bases, with 15 bases of the junction left unmatched. Looked up from germline, CDR1 is SQVTM and CDR2 is ANQGSEA. Here the CDR3 reads CSVEGAQGQGVDDEQFF. CDR3 DNA: TGCAGCGTTGAAGGAGCCCAGGGACAGGGAGTGGACGATGAGCAGTTCTTC.

The chain couples TRBV7-8 to TRBJ2-7; D is unresolved. From germline, CDR1 is SGHVS and CDR2 FQNEAQ. Trimming pared 1 base from V and 2 bases from J, leaving 12 bases between. CDR3 length equals 15 residues. For the CDR3, the DNA is TGTGCCAGCAGCTTAGTATCAGGCCTGACCTACGAGCAGTACTTC. It yields the protein CASSLVSGLTYEQYF.

This clonotype occurred many times. This chain uses TRBV9 with TRBJ2-3; D ambiguous. Germline assignment: CDR1 SGDLS and CDR2 YYNGEE. V lost 5 bases and J lost 5, with 15 bases in between. The CDR3 runs 14 residues. DNA for the CDR3: TGTGCCAGCAGACGCGACCTGCGCTTAGATACGCAGTATTTT. Translated: CASRRDLRLDTQYF.

This clonotype was counted between two and nine times. J is TRBJ2-2 and V is TRBV7-9; no clear D gene. This CDR3 is 12 amino acids long. Germline V lookup: CDR1 SEHNR, CDR2 FQNEAQ (reference sequence). V lost 5 bases and J 7 bases, leaving 8 bases between the germline ends. The CDR3 DNA sequence: TGTGCCAGCAGCCCACGAGGCGGGGAGCTGTTTTTT. Translation gives CASSPRGGELFF.

In its sample, this clonotype was seen a few times. This chain joins TRBV12-3 or TRBV12-4 and TRBJ2-5, with D possibly being TRBD2 (5 bases). This CDR3 contains 16 residues. Trimming stripped 4 bases from V and 2 bases from J, with 17 bases between. As DNA, the CDR3 is TGTGCCAGCAGTTACGGATTGTGGGAGCCACAAGAGACCCAGTACTTC. As protein: CASSYGLWEPQETQYF.

This clonotype was seen more than once but under ten times. The gene calls are TRBV15 and TRBJ2-1, with D tentatively TRBD2 (6 bases). Germline CDR1 LNHNV, CDR2 YYDKDF (reference sequence). There are 17 residues in the CDR3. With 1 base removed from V and 0 bases from J, the gap between germline ends came to 13 bases. CDR3 in amino acids: CATSRAGGMSSYNEQFF. The CDR3 nucleotides read TGTGCCACCAGCAGAGCCGGCGGGATGAGCTCCTACAATGAGCAGTTCTTC.

This clonotype was found many times. The genes are TRBV6-1 and TRBJ2-3; TRBD2 aligns across 7 bases. J lost 2 bases, V lost 5 bases, and 4 bases had no gene match. Per the germline V gene, CDR1 is MNHNS and CDR2 is SASEGT. CDR3 length: 14 residues. CDR3 sequence: CASSRDYSTDTQYF. CDR3 coding DNA: TGTGCCAGCAGTCGGGACTACTCCACAGATACGCAGTATTTT.

This clonotype was detected ten times or more. CDR3 sequence (DNA): TGTGCCAGCAGCTTTAGCGGCGGCGGGGAGCTGTTTTTT. Protein sequence: CASSFSGGGELFF. This chain connects TRBV7-2 to TRBJ2-2; possible D gene TRBD2, 6 bases. The V end lost 3 bases, the J end lost 7 bases, and 9 bases lay between the germline ends. CDR1 and CDR2 (germline): SGHTA, FQGNSA. The CDR3 is 13 amino acids.

This clonotype came up a few times. This sequence joins TRBV9 and TRBJ1-3, with 8 bases identical to TRBD1. The V gene end was trimmed by 2 bases and the J gene end by 4 bases; junction bases not matched to a gene: 5. Germline values: CDR1 SGDLS, CDR2 YYNGEE. The CDR3 runs to 15 residues. CDR3 loop: CASSVTGGLGNTIYF. The CDR3 nucleotides read TGTGCCAGCAGCGTTACAGGGGGATTGGGAAACACCATATATTTT.

This clonotype was counted at least ten times. V is TRBV3-1 and J is TRBJ2-2; D might be TRBD2 (5 bases). V gave up 6 bases and J gave up 4 bases, with 6 bases separating them. Germline V gene lookup returns CDR1 LGHDT and CDR2 YNNKEL (reference sequence). There are 12 residues in the CDR3. The CDR3 DNA follows: TGTGCCAGCAGGGAGGCCACCGGGGAGCTGTTTTTT. It encodes CASREATGELFF. Drawing the rest from reference TRBV3-1 and TRBJ2-2, the complete variable domain is DTAVSQTPKYLVTQMGNDKSIKCEQNLGHDTMYWYKQDSKKFLKIMFSYNNKELIINETVPNRFSPKSPDKAHLNLHINSLELGDSAVYFCASREATGELFFGEGSRLTVL.

This clonotype was counted many times. The CDR3 nucleotides are TGTGCCAGCAGTCCCGGGACCGCTCCGGTCTCTGGAAACACCATATATTTT. It specifies CASSPGTAPVSGNTIYF. V is TRBV28 and J is TRBJ1-3; D perhaps matches TRBD1 (5 bases). V lost 5 bases to trimming and J lost 0 bases, with 17 bases between them. The CDR3 length is 17 residues. CDR1 MDHEN and CDR2 SYDVKM come from the germline V gene.

Many counts were recorded for this clonotype. The chain is built from TRBV2 and TRBJ2-2; no clear D gene. Trimming shortened V by 8 bases and J by 5 bases, and 12 bases separated the two germline ends. The CDR3 is made up of 13 amino acids. From germline, CDR1 is SNHLY and CDR2 FYNNEI. The CDR3 nucleotides read TGTGCCAGCGGCCGGAGTTGGACCGGGGAGCTGTTTTTT. Translation: CASGRSWTGELFF.

This clonotype was observed at least ten times. V and J are TRBV21-1 and TRBJ2-7; TRBD1 reflects the table's D call only, with no check against the DNA. TRBV21-1 is a pseudogene locus. CDR3 size: 15 residues. In DNA form, the CDR3 reads TGTGCCAGCAGCGGATGGTGGGACCCGTCCTACGAGCAGTACTTC. Translation gives CASSGWWDPSYEQYF.

This clonotype is labeled medium-sized. The CDR3 DNA follows: TGTGCCAGCAGCACCCAGACGGGAGCCGGCTACACCTTC. Its translation is CASSTQTGAGYTF. The chain is built from TRBV12-3 or TRBV12-4 and TRBJ1-2; D not certain. The length of the CDR3 is 13 residues. Trimming pared 6 bases from V and 8 bases from J, leaving 16 bases between.

This clonotype was observed at least ten times. CDR3 in amino acids: CASSPEGPSPDITGYTF. CDR3 in DNA: TGTGCCAGCTCACCTGAGGGGCCCAGCCCCGATATTACTGGCTACACCTTC. This rearrangement joins TRBV18 to TRBJ1-2; a possible D gene is TRBD1 (5 bases). The CDR3 is made up of 17 amino acids. The germline gives CDR1 KGHSH, CDR2 LQKENI. Trimming stripped 3 bases from V and 7 bases from J, with 24 bases between.